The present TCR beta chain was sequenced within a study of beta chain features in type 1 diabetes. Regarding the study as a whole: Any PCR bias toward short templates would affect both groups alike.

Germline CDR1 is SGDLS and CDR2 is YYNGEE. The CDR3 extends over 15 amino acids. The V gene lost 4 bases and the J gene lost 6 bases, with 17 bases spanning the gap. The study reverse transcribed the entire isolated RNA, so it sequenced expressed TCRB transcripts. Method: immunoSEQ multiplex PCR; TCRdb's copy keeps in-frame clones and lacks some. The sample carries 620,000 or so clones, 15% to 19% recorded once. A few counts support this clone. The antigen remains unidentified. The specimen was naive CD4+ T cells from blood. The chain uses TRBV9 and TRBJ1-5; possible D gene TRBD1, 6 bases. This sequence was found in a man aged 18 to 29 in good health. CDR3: CASSFDGGGFQPQHF. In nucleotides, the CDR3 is TGTGCCAGCAGCTTCGATGGAGGGGGGTTTCAGCCCCAGCATTTT.